The 3 T cell receptor beta chains reported below all come from one sample, sequenced in a study of regulatory T cells in long-lasting Graves disease. Libraries of TCR beta came from iRepertoire HTBI primers plus Arm-PCR of CDR3 regions. A single record per CDR3 protein comes from TCRdb applying MiXCR to the multiplex PCR reads. The sample includes over 350,000 distinct CDR3 sequences, about a fifth seen only once; the top ten take less than 25%. Time point here: persistent/refractory GD, antithyroid drugs over 5 years with positive TRAb. Scientists built the TCR library using RNA that was extracted from PBMCs. Sequenced material: peripheral blood mononuclear cells (PBMCs), taken when the disease was refractory, from a patient treated with antithyroid drugs. These receptors originate from a female donor with Graves disease.

A word on this clonotype: At one end, the junction sequence differs from germline, possibly due to a read error. This chain links TRBV7-9 with TRBJ1-1; D ambiguous. This CDR3 has 12 amino acids. CDR1 is SEHNR, CDR2 FQNEAQ, per germline (reference sequence). CDR3 nucleotide sequence: TGTGCCAGCAGCTCCCCGAACACTGAAGCTCTCTTT. Translation: CASSSPNTEALF.

This clonotype was seen only a few times. V and J are TRBV27 and TRBJ2-1, with D perhaps matching TRBD2 (5 bases). CDR3 length: 14 amino acids. V gave up 2 bases and J gave up 6 bases, with 11 bases separating them. Germline loops: CDR1 MNHEY, CDR2 SMNVEV (reference sequence). CDR3 protein: CASSLRLLSNEQFF. The CDR3 DNA reads TGTGCCAGCAGTTTAAGACTATTAAGCAATGAGCAGTTCTTC.

This clonotype was recorded many times. This sequence joins TRBV28 and TRBJ1-5, with no clear D. V lost 3 bases, J lost 6 bases, and 15 bases lay in between. Germline V lookup: CDR1 MDHEN, CDR2 SYDVKM. The CDR3 has 15 residues. CDR3 region: CASSLKEGTGQPQHF. Here the CDR3 DNA reads TGTGCCAGCAGTTTGAAGGAGGGAACGGGTCAGCCCCAGCATTTT.